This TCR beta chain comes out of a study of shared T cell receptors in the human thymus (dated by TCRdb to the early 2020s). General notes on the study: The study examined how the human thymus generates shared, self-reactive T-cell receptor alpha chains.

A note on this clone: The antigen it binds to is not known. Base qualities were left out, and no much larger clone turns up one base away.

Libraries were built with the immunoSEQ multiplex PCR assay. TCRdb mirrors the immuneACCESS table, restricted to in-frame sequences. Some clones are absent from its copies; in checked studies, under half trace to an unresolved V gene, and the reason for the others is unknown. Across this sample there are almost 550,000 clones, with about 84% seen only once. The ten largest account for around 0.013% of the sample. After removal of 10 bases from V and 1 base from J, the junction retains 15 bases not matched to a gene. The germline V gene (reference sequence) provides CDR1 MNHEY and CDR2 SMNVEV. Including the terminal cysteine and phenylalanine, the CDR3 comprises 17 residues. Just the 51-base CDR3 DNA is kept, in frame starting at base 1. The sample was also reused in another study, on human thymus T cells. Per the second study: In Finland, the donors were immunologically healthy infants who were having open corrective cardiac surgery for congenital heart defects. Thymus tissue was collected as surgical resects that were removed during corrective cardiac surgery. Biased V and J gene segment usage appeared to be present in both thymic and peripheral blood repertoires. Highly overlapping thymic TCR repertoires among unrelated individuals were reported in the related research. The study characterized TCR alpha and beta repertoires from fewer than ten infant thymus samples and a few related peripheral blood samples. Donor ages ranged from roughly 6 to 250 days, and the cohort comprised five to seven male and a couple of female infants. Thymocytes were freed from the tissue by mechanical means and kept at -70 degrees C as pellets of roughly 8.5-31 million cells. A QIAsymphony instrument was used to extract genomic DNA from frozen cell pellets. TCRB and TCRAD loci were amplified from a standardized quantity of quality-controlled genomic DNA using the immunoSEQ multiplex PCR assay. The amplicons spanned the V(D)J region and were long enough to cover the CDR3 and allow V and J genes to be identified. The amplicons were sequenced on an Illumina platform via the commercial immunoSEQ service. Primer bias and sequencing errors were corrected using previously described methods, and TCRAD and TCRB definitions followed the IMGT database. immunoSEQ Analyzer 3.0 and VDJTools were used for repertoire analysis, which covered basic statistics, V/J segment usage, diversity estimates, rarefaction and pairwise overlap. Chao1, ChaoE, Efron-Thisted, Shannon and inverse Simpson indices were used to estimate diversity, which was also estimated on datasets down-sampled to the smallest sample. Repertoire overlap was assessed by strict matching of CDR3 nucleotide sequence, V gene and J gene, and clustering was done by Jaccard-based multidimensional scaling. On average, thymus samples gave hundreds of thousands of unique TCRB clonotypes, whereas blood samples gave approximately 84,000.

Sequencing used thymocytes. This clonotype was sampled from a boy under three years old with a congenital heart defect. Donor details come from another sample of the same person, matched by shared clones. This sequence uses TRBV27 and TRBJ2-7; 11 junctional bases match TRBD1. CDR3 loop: CATRTPGGDRGSYEQYF. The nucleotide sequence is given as TGTGCCACCCGGACACCTGGAGGGGACAGGGGGTCCTACGAGCAGTACTTC.